This T cell receptor (beta chain) emerged from a study of shared clonotypes between healthy human individuals. Overall study findings and caveats: Limitation of the genetic and exposure-history diversity represented came from the few donors.

All donors were Caucasian adults living in Nashville, Tennessee. The run depth of the assay was deep. Using immunoSEQ multiplex PCR, the repertoire was profiled, and TCRdb retains in-frame clones only, with some absent. The table includes 170,000 or so clones, approximately 61% detected once. Details on this clone: The antigen is not known.

This TCR was sampled from a man aged 25 to 40 in good health. Input material: memory CD4+ T cells sorted from blood. Sample subset: CD45RA-negative fraction.

CDR3 amino acids: CAWSQDSRTDQPQHF. The CDR3 region has the DNA TGTGCCTGGAGTCAGGACTCCCGTACGGATCAGCCCCAGCATTTT. The chain combines TRBV30 with TRBJ1-5; D remains ambiguous. This CDR3 comprises 15 residues. With 2 bases removed from V and 5 bases from J, the gap between germline ends came to 16 bases. The germline gives CDR1 GTSNPN, CDR2 SVGIG (reference sequence).